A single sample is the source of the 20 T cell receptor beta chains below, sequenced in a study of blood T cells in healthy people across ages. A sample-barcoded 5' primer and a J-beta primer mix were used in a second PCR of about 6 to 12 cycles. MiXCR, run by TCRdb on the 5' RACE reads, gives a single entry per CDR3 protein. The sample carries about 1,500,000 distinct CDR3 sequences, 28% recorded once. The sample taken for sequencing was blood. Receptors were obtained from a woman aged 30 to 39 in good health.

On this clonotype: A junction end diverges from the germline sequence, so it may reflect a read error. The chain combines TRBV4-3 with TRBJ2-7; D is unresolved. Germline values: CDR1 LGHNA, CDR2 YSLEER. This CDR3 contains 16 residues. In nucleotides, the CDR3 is TGCGCCAGCAACCAAGAAATTGGCGGCTCGCTTGACGAGCAGTACTTC. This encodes CASNQEIGGSLDEQYF.

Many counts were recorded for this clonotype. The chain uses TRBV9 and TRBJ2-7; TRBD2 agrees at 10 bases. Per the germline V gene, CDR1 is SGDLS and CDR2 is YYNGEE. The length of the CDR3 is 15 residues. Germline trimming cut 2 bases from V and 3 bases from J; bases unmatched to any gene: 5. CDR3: CASSVGTSEFYEQYF. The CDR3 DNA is TGTGCCAGCAGCGTTGGGACTAGCGAGTTCTACGAGCAGTACTTC.

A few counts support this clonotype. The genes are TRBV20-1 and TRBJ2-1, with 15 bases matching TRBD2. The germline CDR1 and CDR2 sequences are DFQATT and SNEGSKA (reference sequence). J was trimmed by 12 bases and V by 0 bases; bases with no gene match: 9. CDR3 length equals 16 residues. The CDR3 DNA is TGCAGTGCTAGAGACCCCGGACTAGCGGGAGGGCCCCCGCAGTTCTTC. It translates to CSARDPGLAGGPPQFF.

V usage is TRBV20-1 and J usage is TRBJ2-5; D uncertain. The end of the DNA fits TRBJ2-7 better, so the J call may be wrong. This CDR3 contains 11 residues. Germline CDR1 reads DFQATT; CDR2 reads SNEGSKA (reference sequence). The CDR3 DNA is TGCAGTGCTAGGTACGGGCCCGAGCAGTACTTC. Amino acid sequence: CSARYGPEQYF.

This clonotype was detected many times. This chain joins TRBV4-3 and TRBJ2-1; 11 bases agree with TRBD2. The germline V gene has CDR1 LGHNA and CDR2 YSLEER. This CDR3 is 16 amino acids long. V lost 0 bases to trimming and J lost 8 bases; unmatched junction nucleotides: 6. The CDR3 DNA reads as TGCGCCAGCAGCCAAGACCGACTAGCGGGAATGGATGAGCAGTTCTTC. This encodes CASSQDRLAGMDEQFF.

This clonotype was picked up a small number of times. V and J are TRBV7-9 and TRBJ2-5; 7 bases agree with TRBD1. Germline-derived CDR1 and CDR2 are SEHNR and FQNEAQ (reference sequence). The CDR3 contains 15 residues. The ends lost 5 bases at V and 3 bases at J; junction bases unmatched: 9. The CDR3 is CASSRIRQGKETQYF. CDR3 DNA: TGTGCCAGCAGCCGTATAAGACAGGGCAAAGAGACCCAGTACTTC.

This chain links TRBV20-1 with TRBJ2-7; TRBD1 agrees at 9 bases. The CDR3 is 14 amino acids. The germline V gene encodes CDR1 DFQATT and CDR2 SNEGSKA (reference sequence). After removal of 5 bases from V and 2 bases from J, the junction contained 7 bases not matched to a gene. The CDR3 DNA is TGCAGTGCTTATGGGACAGGGTGCCCCTACGAGCAGTACTTC. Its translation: CSAYGTGCPYEQYF.

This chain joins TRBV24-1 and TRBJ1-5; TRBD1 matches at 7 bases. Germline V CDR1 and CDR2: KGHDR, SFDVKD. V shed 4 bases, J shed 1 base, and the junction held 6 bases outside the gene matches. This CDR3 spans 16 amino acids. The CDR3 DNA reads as TGTGCCACCAGTGACGACAGGGAAGTAAGCAATCAGCCCCAGCATTTT. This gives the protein CATSDDREVSNQPQHF.

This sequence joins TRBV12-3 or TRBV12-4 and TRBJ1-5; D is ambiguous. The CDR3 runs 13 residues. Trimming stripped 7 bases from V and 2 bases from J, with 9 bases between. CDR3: CASMHGGNQPQHF. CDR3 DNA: TGTGCCAGCATGCATGGGGGCAATCAGCCCCAGCATTTT.

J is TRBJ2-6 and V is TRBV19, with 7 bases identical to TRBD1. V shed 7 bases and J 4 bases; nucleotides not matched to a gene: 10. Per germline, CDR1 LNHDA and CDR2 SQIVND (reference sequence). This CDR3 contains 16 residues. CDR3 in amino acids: CASTLQGPSGANVLTF. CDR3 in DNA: TGTGCCAGTACCCTACAGGGGCCCTCAGGGGCCAACGTCCTGACTTTC.

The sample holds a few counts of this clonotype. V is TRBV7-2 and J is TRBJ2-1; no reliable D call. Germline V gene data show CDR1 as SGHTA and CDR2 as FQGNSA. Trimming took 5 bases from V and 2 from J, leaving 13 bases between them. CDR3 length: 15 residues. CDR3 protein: CASSAYSLTYNEQFF. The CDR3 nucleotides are TGTGCCAGCAGCGCCTACTCCCTAACCTACAATGAGCAGTTCTTC.

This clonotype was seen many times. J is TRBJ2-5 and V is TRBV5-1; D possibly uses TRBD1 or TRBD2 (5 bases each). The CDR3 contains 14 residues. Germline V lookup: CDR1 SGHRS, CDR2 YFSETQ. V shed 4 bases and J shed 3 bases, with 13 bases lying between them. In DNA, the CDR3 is TGCGCCAGCAGCCCAACCGGGACCAAAGAGACCCAGTACTTC. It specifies CASSPTGTKETQYF.

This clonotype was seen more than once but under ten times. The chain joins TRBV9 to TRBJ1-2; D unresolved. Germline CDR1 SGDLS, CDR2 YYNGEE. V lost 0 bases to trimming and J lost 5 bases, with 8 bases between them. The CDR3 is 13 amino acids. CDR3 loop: CASSVEERYGYTF. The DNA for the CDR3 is TGTGCCAGCAGCGTAGAAGAGAGGTATGGCTACACCTTC.

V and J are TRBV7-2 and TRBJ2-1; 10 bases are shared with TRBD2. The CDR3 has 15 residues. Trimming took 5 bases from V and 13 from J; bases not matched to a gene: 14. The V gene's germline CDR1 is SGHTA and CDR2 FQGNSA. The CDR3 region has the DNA TGTGCCAGCAGCCCGCGGGGGACTAGCGAGAAAGTACAGTTCTTC. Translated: CASSPRGTSEKVQFF.

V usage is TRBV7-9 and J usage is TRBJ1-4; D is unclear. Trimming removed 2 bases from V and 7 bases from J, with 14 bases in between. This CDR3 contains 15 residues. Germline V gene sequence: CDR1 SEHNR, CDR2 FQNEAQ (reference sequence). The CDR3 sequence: CASSLSLGKSEKLFF. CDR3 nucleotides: TGTGCCAGCAGCTTATCACTCGGAAAAAGTGAAAAACTGTTTTTT. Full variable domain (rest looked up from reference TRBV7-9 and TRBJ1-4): DTGVSQNPRHKITKRGQNVTFRCDPISEHNRLYWYRQTLGQGPEFLTYFQNEAQLEKSRLLSDRFSAERPKGSFSTLEIQRTEQGDSAMYLCASSLSLGKSEKLFFGSGTQLSVL.

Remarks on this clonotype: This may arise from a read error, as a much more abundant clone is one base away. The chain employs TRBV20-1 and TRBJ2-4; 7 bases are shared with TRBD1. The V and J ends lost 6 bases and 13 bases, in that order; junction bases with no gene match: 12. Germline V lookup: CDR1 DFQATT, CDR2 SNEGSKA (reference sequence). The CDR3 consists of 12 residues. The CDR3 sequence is CSATRQGMEQYF. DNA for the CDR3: TGCAGTGCGACGAGACAGGGAATGGAGCAGTACTTC.

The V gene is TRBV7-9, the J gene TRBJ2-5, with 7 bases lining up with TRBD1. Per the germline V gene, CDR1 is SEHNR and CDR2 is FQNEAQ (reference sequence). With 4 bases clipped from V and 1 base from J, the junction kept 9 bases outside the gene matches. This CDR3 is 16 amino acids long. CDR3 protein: CASSYRARGPQETQYF. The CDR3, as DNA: TGTGCCAGCAGCTATAGGGCTAGGGGGCCCCAAGAGACCCAGTACTTC.

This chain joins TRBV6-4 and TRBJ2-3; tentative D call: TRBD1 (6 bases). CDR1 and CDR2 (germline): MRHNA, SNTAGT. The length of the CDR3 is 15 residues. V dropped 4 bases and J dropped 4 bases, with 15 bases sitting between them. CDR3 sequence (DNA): TGTGCCAGCAGTGTTGAGACAGGCGCCTCAGATACGCAGTATTTT. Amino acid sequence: CASSVETGASDTQYF.

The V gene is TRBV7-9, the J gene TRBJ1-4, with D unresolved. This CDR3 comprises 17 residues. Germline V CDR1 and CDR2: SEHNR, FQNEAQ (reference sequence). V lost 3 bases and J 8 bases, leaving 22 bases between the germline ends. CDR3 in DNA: TGTGCCAGCAGCTTGGCGATGCTAAGGGAGGAAAGGGAAAAACTGTTTTTT. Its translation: CASSLAMLREEREKLFF.

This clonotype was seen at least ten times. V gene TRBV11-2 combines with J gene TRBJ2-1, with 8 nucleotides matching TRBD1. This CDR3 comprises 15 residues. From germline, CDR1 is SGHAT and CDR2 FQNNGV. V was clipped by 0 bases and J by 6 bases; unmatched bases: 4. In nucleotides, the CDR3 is TGTGCCAGCAGCTTAGAGTACAGGGGGTCCAATGAGCAGTTCTTC. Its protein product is CASSLEYRGSNEQFF.